These 24 T cell receptor beta chains came from one sample sequenced in a study of sequential checkpoint blockade in melanoma. Treatment defined: randomized to nivolumab then ipilimumab (arm A) or the reverse (arm B). Only in-frame clones appear in the TCRdb table, and some are missing; sequencing was by immunoSEQ multiplex PCR. The repertoire consists of around 5,000 clones, with roughly 20% occurring once and the leading ten covering over 15%. The input for sequencing was tumor tissue (inferred from file names), taken from a patient given nivolumab and ipilimumab in sequence. The source of these receptors is a human donor with melanoma.

This clone was seen more than once but under ten times. The genes are TRBV19 and TRBJ1-2; D is perhaps TRBD1 (6 bases). Trimming shortened V by 5 bases and J by 4 bases, and 14 bases separated the two germline ends. CDR1 and CDR2 (germline): LNHDA, SQIVND (reference sequence). The CDR3 is made up of 14 amino acids. The CDR3 here is CASSHTGRAYGYTF. CDR3 in DNA: TGTGCCAGTAGTCATACAGGGAGGGCCTATGGCTACACCTTC. The variable domain in full, with the rest retrieved from reference TRBV19 and TRBJ1-2, is DGGITQSPKYLFRKEGQNVTLSCEQNLNHDAMYWYRQDPGQGLRLIYYSQIVNDFQKGDIAEGYSVSREKKESFPLTVTSAQKNPTAFYLCASSHTGRAYGYTFGSGTRLTVV.

This clone rates as medium-sized (0.01 to 0.1%). The chain is built from TRBV11-3 and TRBJ2-7; D is perhaps TRBD1 (6 bases). Germline V lookup: CDR1 SGHNT, CDR2 YENEEA. This CDR3 has 14 amino acids. Deletions cut 5 bases from V and 3 bases from J, with 14 bases between. CDR3 nucleotide sequence: TGTGCCAGCAGCCCCCAGGGGCATGGCTACGAGCAGTACTTC. Protein sequence: CASSPQGHGYEQYF. The entire variable domain, with the rest obtained from reference TRBV11-3 and TRBJ2-7, is as follows: EAGVVQSPRYKIIEKKQPVAFWCNPISGHNTLYWYLQNLGQGPELLIRYENEEAVDDSQLPKDRFSAERLKGVDSTLKIQPAELGDSAVYLCASSPQGHGYEQYFGPGTRLTVT.

This clone was picked up a small number of times. V and J are TRBV28 and TRBJ2-3; 10 bases agree with TRBD2. The CDR3 covers 15 residues. The germline V gene encodes CDR1 MDHEN and CDR2 SYDVKM. After removal of 7 bases from V and 1 base from J, the junction contained 5 bases not matched to a gene. CDR3 sequence: CASKISGGRTDTQYF. The CDR3 nucleotides are TGTGCCAGCAAAATTAGCGGGGGGCGCACAGATACGCAGTATTTT. Full variable domain (rest looked up from reference TRBV28 and TRBJ2-3): DVKVTQSSRYLVKRTGEKVFLECVQDMDHENMFWYRQDPGLGLRLIYFSYDVKMKEKGDIPEGYSVSREKKERFSLILESASTNQTSMYLCASKISGGRTDTQYFGPGTRLTVL.

The chain is built from TRBV18 and TRBJ2-7; D may match TRBD1 or TRBD2 (5 bases each). V shed 3 bases and J shed 3 bases, with 9 bases lying between them. Germline lookup yields CDR1 KGHSH and CDR2 LQKENI. The CDR3 extends over 13 amino acids. CDR3 sequence reads: CASSPGRNYEQYF. The CDR3 nucleotides read TGTGCCAGCTCACCGGGACGGAACTACGAGCAGTACTTC.

The chain links TRBV30 to TRBJ2-5; D gene unclear. V lost 2 bases and J lost 5, with 9 bases in between. Germline CDR1 is GTSNPN and CDR2 is SVGIG (reference sequence). The CDR3 is made up of 12 amino acids. The CDR3: CAWSFIGETQYF. The CDR3, as DNA: TGTGCCTGGAGTTTTATCGGGGAGACCCAGTACTTC. Based on the CDR3 plus reference TRBV30 and TRBJ2-5, the full variable domain is SQTIHQWPATLVQPVGSPLSLECTVEGTSNPNLYWYRQAAGRGLQLLFYSVGIGQISSEVPQNLSASRPQDRQFILSSKKLLLSDSGFYLCAWSFIGETQYFGPGTRLLVL.

This clone has only a few counts. The chain uses TRBV11-3 and TRBJ2-1, with a weak D call TRBD2 (6 bases). The CDR3 spans 17 residues. Trimming stripped 5 bases from V and 6 bases from J, with 23 bases between. Germline values: CDR1 SGHNT, CDR2 YENEEA. CDR3 sequence reads: CASSLGAGRPRANEQFF. In DNA form, the CDR3 reads TGTGCCAGCAGCCTAGGGGCGGGGCGACCCCGCGCCAATGAGCAGTTCTTC.

The chain is built from TRBV6-8 and TRBJ2-7; perhaps TRBD2 as D (7 bases). The CDR3 has 14 residues. Trimming left V 7 bases short and J 2 bases short, with 15 bases between. Per the germline V gene, CDR1 is MNHGY and CDR2 is SAAAGT. CDR3 nucleotide sequence: TGTGCCAGCAACCTAGGGAGGGGGGCCTACGAGCAGTACTTC. Encoded protein: CASNLGRGAYEQYF.

The V gene is TRBV30, the J gene TRBJ1-2, with 9 nucleotides matching TRBD1. V lost 7 bases to trimming and J lost 8 bases; unmatched junction nucleotides: 8. The CDR3 has 12 residues. Germline loops: CDR1 GTSNPN, CDR2 SVGIG (reference sequence). CDR3 residues: CASLGQGGGYTF. The CDR3 DNA follows: TGTGCCTCCCTGGGACAGGGCGGCGGCTACACCTTC.

J is TRBJ2-1 and V is TRBV19; TRBD1 matches at 8 bases. The V gene end was trimmed by 10 bases and the J gene end by 0 bases; junction bases not matched to a gene: 8. Germline V gene lookup returns CDR1 LNHDA and CDR2 SQIVND (reference sequence). CDR3 length equals 15 residues. The CDR3 DNA reads as TGTGCCACAACGCCCACAGGGGGCTCCTACAATGAGCAGTTCTTC. As protein: CATTPTGGSYNEQFF.

This clone has ten or more counts. The V and J genes are TRBV2 and TRBJ1-2; D is unresolved. Trimming cost V 6 bases and J 0 bases, with 17 bases left between them. CDR3 length equals 16 residues. Germline assignment: CDR1 SNHLY and CDR2 FYNNEI. The CDR3 coding sequence is TGTGCCAGCAGCCCACCGGGCCCCCCCGCTAACTATGGCTACACCTTC. Amino acids: CASSPPGPPANYGYTF.

In this sample, this clone turned up a few times. CDR3 protein: CAWSRGHNTQYF. CDR3 in DNA: TGTGCCTGGAGTCGTGGACACAATACGCAGTATTTT. The chain joins TRBV30 to TRBJ2-3; a weak D match, TRBD1 (5 bases). V lost 2 bases, J lost 7 bases, and 10 bases lay in between. This CDR3 contains 12 residues. From germline, CDR1 is GTSNPN and CDR2 SVGIG (reference sequence).

In its sample, this clone ranks as medium-sized (0.01 to 0.1%). This chain connects TRBV5-1 to TRBJ2-5, with 13 bases that match TRBD2. V lost 0 bases and J lost 4; bases outside the gene matches: 9. CDR1 is SGHRS, CDR2 YFSETQ, per germline. This CDR3 contains 18 residues. The CDR3 reads CASSLAETSGGPRETQYF. Here the CDR3 DNA reads TGCGCCAGCAGCTTGGCAGAGACTAGCGGGGGGCCGAGAGAGACCCAGTACTTC.

This clone was seen more than once but under ten times. This CDR3 is CASSLVGRGRSVEQYF. The DNA of the CDR3 is TGTGCCAGCAGCTTAGTGGGCAGGGGAAGGTCGGTCGAGCAGTACTTC. The chain is built from TRBV11-3 and TRBJ2-7; possibly TRBD1 for D (6 bases). V was pared by 1 base and J by 6 bases, with 19 bases between. Germline CDR1 and CDR2: SGHNT and YENEEA. The CDR3 totals 16 residues.

The chain has TRBV9 and TRBJ1-3, with 7 bases lining up with TRBD1. Germline CDR1 and CDR2: SGDLS and YYNGEE. The junction had 5 bases not matched to a gene; V was cut back by 6 bases and J by 2 bases. This CDR3 is 14 amino acids long. CDR3 DNA sequence: TGTGCCAGCACGACAGGGCTTCCTGGAAACACCATATATTTT. As protein: CASTTGLPGNTIYF.

This clone was seen only a few times. The chain recombines TRBV11-3 with TRBJ2-7; D is perhaps TRBD2 (6 bases). Germline V lookup: CDR1 SGHNT, CDR2 YENEEA. Trimming pared 6 bases from V and 3 bases from J, leaving 15 bases between. This CDR3 region has 14 residues. The CDR3 DNA reads TGTGCCAGCAGGGGACTTACAGGCCTCTACGAGCAGTACTTC. Its translation is CASRGLTGLYEQYF. The full variable domain, rest sourced from reference TRBV11-3 and TRBJ2-7, is EAGVVQSPRYKIIEKKQPVAFWCNPISGHNTLYWYLQNLGQGPELLIRYENEEAVDDSQLPKDRFSAERLKGVDSTLKIQPAELGDSAVYLCASRGLTGLYEQYFGPGTRLTVT.

This clone was seen more than once but under ten times. V gene TRBV28 combines with J gene TRBJ1-5, with D perhaps TRBD1 (5 bases). Trimming removed 7 bases from V and 6 bases from J, with 16 bases in between. Germline V gives CDR1 MDHEN, CDR2 SYDVKM. The CDR3 covers 14 residues. The CDR3 nucleotides read TGTGCCAGCAACCTTCGGCAGGGAGGTCAGCCCCAGCATTTT. This encodes CASNLRQGGQPQHF. Using reference TRBV28 and TRBJ1-5 for the parts outside the CDR3, the full variable domain is DVKVTQSSRYLVKRTGEKVFLECVQDMDHENMFWYRQDPGLGLRLIYFSYDVKMKEKGDIPEGYSVSREKKERFSLILESASTNQTSMYLCASNLRQGGQPQHFGDGTRLSIL.

This clone was picked up a small number of times. The chain employs TRBV6-8 and TRBJ1-2; possibly TRBD1 for D (5 bases). Per the germline V gene, CDR1 is MNHGY and CDR2 is SAAAGT. The CDR3 totals 13 residues. The V gene lost 5 bases and the J gene lost 3 bases, with 10 bases spanning the gap. The CDR3 spells CASSPGAHYGYTF. Written as DNA, the CDR3 is TGTGCCAGCAGTCCCGGGGCCCACTATGGCTACACCTTC.

The chain joins TRBV29-1 to TRBJ2-5; D could derive from TRBD1 or TRBD2 (5 bases each). This CDR3 region has 15 residues. Trimming removed 7 bases at V and 2 bases at J, with 20 bases between. The germline V gene encodes CDR1 SQVTM and CDR2 ANQGSEA. CDR3 sequence reads: CSAERGTAQQETQYF. As DNA, the CDR3 is TGCAGCGCTGAGAGGGGCACAGCCCAACAAGAGACCCAGTACTTC.

The chain recombines TRBV18 with TRBJ1-2; D remains ambiguous. Germline V gene lookup returns CDR1 KGHSH and CDR2 LQKENI. CDR3 size: 14 residues. V was shortened by 0 bases and J by 11 bases, with 16 bases between the two germline ends. The CDR3 region has the DNA TGTGCCAGCTCACCACCTTTAGGGAGGCCCGTTTACACCTTC. This sequence encodes CASSPPLGRPVYTF.

By share, this clone counts as medium-sized (0.01 to 0.1%). The J gene is TRBJ1-5, the V gene TRBV11-3; 7 bases map to TRBD1. V lost 6 bases, J lost 0 bases, and 5 bases stayed unmatched. CDR3 size: 15 residues. The germline V gene encodes CDR1 SGHNT and CDR2 YENEEA. CDR3 bases: TGTGCCAGCAGGCAGGGACAGCTTAGCAATCAGCCCCAGCATTTT. This gives the protein CASRQGQLSNQPQHF.

The chain links TRBV29-1 to TRBJ1-5; TRBD1 aligns across 7 bases. The germline gives CDR1 SQVTM, CDR2 ANQGSEA. This CDR3 spans 14 amino acids. V was pared by 7 bases and J by 2 bases, with 8 bases of the junction left unmatched. The CDR3: CSATTGVGNQPQHF. As DNA, the CDR3 is TGCAGCGCGACCACAGGGGTAGGCAATCAGCCCCAGCATTTT.

J is TRBJ1-4 and V is TRBV10-3, with a weak D call TRBD1 (5 bases). V lost 2 bases and J lost 8, with 15 bases in between. Germline-derived CDR1 and CDR2 are ENHRY and SYGVKD. This CDR3 comprises 15 residues. CDR3: CAISEPGPNGEKLFF. The CDR3 region has the DNA TGTGCCATCAGTGAGCCGGGACCTAATGGGGAAAAACTGTTTTTT.

This clone was observed many times. The rearrangement links TRBV6-8 to TRBJ1-6, with D possibly being TRBD1 (5 bases). Germline assignment: CDR1 MNHGY and CDR2 SAAAGT. Trimming cost V 7 bases and J 0 bases, with 22 bases left between them. The CDR3 covers 19 residues. The CDR3 here is CASTFQGQQASSYNSPLHF. The CDR3 nucleotides read TGTGCCAGCACCTTCCAGGGTCAACAAGCGAGCTCCTATAATTCACCCCTCCACTTT.

The chain recombines TRBV5-1 with TRBJ1-1, with 9 bases fitting TRBD1. The trim removed 0 bases at V and 1 base at J, leaving 7 bases unmatched. This CDR3 has 17 residues. Germline CDR1 SGHRS, CDR2 YFSETQ. CDR3 DNA: TGCGCCAGCAGCTTGGCGACAGGGGGGATCTCGAACACTGAAGCTTTCTTT. Translating it yields CASSLATGGISNTEAFF.